The clone carrying this T cell receptor beta chain was recorded only once. This sample is part of a study of technical replicates of blood from a handful of donors. Germline CDR1 and CDR2: SGHRS and YFSETQ. V lost 0 bases, J lost 4 bases, and 4 bases stayed unmatched. The CDR3 is 15 amino acids. Some clones are missing from TCRdb's copy, which holds only in-frame ones; the method was immunoSEQ multiplex PCR. The sample consists of over 60,000 clones, 85% to 90% of them appearing once. The receptor was derived from a human donor in good health. Some clones in this sample may be carry-over from other donors' samples. The sequencing sample was made of PBMCs. The V call is TRBV5-1, the J call TRBJ1-2, with 9 positions matching TRBD1. CDR3 region: CASSLGGQGRYGYTF. The CDR3 coding sequence is TGCGCCAGCAGCTTGGGGGGACAGGGACGCTATGGCTACACCTTC.